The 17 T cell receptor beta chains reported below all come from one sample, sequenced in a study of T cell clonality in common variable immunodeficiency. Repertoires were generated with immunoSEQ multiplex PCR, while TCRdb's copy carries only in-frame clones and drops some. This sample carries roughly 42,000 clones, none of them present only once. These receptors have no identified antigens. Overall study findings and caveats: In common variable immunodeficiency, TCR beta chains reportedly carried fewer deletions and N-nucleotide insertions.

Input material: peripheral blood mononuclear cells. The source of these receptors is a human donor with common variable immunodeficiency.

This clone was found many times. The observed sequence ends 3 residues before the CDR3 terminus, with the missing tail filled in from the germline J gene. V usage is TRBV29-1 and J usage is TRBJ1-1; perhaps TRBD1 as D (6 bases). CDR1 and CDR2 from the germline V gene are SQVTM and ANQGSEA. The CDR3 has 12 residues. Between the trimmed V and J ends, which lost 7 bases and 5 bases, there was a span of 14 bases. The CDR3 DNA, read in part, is TGCAGCGCTCCACTCCAGGGGACTGAA. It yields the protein CSAPLQGTE. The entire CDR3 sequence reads CSAPLQGTEAFF.

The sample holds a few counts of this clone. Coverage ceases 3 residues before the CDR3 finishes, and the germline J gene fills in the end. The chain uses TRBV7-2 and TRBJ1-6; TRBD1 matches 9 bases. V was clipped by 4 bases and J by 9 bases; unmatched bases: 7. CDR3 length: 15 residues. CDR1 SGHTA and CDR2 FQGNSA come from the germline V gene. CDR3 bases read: TGTGCCAGCAGCTCGTTGACAGGGGGTCGTTCACCC. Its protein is CASSSLTGGRSP. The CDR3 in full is CASSSLTGGRSPLHF.

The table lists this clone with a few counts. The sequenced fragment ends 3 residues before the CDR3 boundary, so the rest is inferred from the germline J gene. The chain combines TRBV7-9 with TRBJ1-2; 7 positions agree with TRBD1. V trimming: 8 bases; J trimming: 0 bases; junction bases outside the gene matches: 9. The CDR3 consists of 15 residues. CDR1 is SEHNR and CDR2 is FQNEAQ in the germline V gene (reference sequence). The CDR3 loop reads CASELDRVSNYGYTF. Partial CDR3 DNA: TGTGCCAGCGAACTAGACAGGGTATCTAACTATGGC.

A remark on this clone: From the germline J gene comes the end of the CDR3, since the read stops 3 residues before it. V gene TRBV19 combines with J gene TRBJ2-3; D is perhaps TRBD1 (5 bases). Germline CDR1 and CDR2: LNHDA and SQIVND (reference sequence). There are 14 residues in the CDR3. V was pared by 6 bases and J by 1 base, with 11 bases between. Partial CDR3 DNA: TGTGCCAGTAGGTTGGGGCACGGCACAGATACG. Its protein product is CASRLGHGTDT. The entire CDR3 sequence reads CASRLGHGTDTQYF.

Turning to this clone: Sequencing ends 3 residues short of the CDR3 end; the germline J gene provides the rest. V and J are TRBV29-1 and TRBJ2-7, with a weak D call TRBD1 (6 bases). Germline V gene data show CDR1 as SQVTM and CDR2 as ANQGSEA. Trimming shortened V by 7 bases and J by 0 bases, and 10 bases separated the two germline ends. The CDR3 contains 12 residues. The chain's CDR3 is CSAYRDSYEQYF. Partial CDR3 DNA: TGCAGCGCCTACAGGGACTCCTACGAG.

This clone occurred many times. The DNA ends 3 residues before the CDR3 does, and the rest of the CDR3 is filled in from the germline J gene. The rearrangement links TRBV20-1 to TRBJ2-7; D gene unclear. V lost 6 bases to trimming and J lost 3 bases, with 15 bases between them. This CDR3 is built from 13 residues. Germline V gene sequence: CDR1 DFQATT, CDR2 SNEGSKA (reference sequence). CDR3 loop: CSAPSPVHYEQYF. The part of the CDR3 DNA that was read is TGCAGTGCGCCGTCACCGGTTCACTACGAG.

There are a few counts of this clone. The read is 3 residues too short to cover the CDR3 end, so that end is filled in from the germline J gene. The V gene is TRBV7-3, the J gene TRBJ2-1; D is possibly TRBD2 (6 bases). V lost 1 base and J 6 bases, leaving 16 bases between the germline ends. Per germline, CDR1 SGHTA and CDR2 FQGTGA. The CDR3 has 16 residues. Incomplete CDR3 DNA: TGTGCCAGCAGCTTAAAAGAGCGGGCATACTCCAATGAG. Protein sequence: CASSLKERAYSNE. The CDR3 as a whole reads CASSLKERAYSNEQFF.

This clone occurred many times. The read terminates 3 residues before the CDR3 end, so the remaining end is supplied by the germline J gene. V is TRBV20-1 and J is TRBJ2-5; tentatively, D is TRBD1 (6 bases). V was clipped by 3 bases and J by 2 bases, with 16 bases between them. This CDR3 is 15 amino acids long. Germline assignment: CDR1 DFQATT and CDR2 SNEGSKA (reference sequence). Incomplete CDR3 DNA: TGCAGTGCTAGCTGGACAGAGGGGGTACAAGAGACC. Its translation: CSASWTEGVQET. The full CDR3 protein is CSASWTEGVQETQYF.

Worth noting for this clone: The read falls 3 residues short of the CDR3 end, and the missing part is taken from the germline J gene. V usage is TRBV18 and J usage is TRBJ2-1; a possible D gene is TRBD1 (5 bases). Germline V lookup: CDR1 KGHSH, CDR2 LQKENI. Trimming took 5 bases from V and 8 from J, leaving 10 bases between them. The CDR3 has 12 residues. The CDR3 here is CASSDDRDEQFF. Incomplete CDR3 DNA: TGTGCCAGCTCAGACGACAGAGATGAG.

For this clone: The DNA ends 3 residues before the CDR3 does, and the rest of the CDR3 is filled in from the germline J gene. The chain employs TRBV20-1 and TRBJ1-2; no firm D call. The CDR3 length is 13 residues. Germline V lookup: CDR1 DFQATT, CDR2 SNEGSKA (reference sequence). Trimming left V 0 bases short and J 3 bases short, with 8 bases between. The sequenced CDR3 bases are TGCAGTGCTAGAGATGCCAGGTACTATGGC. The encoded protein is CSARDARYYG. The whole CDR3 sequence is CSARDARYYGYTF.

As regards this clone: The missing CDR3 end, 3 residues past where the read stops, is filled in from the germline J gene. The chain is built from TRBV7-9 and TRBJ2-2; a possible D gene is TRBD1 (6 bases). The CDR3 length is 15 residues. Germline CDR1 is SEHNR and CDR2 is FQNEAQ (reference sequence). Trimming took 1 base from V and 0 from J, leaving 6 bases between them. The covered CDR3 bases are TGTGCCAGCAGCTTAGGGACAGCGAACACCGGGGAG. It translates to CASSLGTANTGE. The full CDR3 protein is CASSLGTANTGELFF.

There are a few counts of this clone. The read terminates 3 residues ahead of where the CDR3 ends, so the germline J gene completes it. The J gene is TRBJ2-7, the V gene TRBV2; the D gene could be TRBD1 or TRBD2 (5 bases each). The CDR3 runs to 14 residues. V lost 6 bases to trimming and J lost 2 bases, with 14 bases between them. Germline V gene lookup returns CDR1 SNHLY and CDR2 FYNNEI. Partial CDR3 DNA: TGTGCCAGCAGATCGGAGGACAAGACCTACGAG. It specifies CASRSEDKTYE. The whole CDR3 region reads CASRSEDKTYEQYF.

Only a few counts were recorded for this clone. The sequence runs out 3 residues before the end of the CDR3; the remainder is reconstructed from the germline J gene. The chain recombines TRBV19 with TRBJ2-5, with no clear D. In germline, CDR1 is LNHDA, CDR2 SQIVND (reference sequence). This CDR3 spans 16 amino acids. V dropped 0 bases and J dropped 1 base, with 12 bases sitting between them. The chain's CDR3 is CASSIEGHSFQETQYF. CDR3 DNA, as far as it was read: TGTGCCAGTAGTATAGAAGGCCACAGTTTCCAAGAGACC.

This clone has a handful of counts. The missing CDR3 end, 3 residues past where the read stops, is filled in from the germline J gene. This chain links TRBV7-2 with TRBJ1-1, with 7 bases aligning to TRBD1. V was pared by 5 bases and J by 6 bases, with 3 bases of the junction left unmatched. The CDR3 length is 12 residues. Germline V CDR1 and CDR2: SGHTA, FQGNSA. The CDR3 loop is CASSPTGSEAFF. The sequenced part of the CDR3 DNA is TGTGCCAGCAGCCCGACAGGGTCTGAA.

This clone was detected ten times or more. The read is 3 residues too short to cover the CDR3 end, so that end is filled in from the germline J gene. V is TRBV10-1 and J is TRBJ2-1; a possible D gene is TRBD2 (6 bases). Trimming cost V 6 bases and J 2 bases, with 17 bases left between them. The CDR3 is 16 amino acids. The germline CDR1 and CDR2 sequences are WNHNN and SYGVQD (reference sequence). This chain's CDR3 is CASRPLGGRTYNEQFF. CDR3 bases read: TGCGCCAGCAGGCCCCTTGGGGGGAGAACCTACAATGAG.

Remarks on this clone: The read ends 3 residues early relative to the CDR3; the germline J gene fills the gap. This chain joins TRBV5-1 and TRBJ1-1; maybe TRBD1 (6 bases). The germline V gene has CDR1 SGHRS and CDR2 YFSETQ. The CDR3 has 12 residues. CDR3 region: CASSFAEGGAFF. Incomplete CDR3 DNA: TGCGCCAGCAGCTTCGCCGAGGGGGGG.

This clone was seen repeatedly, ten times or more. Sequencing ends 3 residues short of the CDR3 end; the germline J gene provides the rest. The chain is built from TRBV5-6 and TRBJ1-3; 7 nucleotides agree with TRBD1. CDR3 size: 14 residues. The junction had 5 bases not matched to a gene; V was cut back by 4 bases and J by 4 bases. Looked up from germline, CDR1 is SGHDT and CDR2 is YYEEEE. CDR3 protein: CASSPGTAGNTIYF. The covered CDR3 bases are TGTGCCAGCAGCCCCGGGACAGCCGGAAACACC.